Below, 10 T cell receptor beta chains from the same sample are listed, as sequenced in a study of naive and memory T cell subsets. Points from the study as a whole: Possibly reflecting memory cells re-expressing CD45RA, a few larger clonotypes occurred in naive repertoires, especially CD8.

Both TRBC1 and TRBC2 were covered by a beta constant-region primer of two equimolar oligonucleotides. The ligated cDNA underwent four PCR rounds using SP2 and nested alpha and beta constant-region primers. A single record per CDR3 protein comes from TCRdb applying MiXCR to the UMI-ligation and nested PCR reads. Altogether approximately 150,000 distinct CDR3 sequences are present, approximately 20% being singletons, with the ten largest covering about 0.57%. No antigen has been identified for these receptors. Sequenced material: naive CD8+ T cells from blood. Every receptor here comes from a human donor in good health.

The gene calls are TRBV27 and TRBJ2-3; D possibly uses TRBD1 or TRBD2 (6 bases each). The CDR3 has 13 residues. V lost 2 bases and J lost 5, with 8 bases in between. Germline-derived CDR1 and CDR2 are MNHEY and SMNVEV (reference sequence). The CDR3 here is CASSLAGQDTQYF. The CDR3 DNA sequence: TGTGCCAGCAGTTTAGCGGGACAAGATACGCAGTATTTT.

This clonotype was seen more than once but under ten times. CDR3: CASSLGDRSPEQYF. The CDR3 DNA reads as TGTGCCAGCAGCTTAGGAGACAGATCCCCCGAGCAGTACTTC. The chain joins TRBV7-2 to TRBJ2-7; TRBD1 might be the D (5 bases). This CDR3 contains 14 residues. Germline V lookup: CDR1 SGHTA, CDR2 FQGNSA. V was clipped by 1 base and J by 6 bases, with 13 bases between them.

This chain uses TRBV20-1 with TRBJ1-2, with 8 bases matching TRBD1. V gave up 6 bases and J gave up 0 bases; unmatched junction bases: 15. CDR1 is DFQATT, CDR2 SNEGSKA, per germline (reference sequence). The CDR3 covers 17 residues. CDR3 nucleotides: TGCAGTGCGGTCGCGCGGGACAGGAGTTTCTCTAACTATGGCTACACCTTC. Protein: CSAVARDRSFSNYGYTF.

The rearrangement links TRBV28 to TRBJ2-5; tentative D call: TRBD1 (6 bases). The CDR3 spans 14 residues. V gave up 6 bases and J gave up 0 bases, with 11 bases separating them. Per germline, CDR1 MDHEN and CDR2 SYDVKM. In DNA form, the CDR3 reads TGTGCCAGCAGAGTGACAGGCTACCAAGAGACCCAGTACTTC. It codes for CASRVTGYQETQYF.

This clonotype has just a few counts. This chain joins TRBV28 and TRBJ2-7; D is possibly TRBD2 (6 bases). Trimming removed 6 bases at V and 6 bases at J, with 21 bases between. This CDR3 is 15 amino acids long. CDR1 is MDHEN, CDR2 SYDVKM, per germline. The CDR3 nucleotides read TGTGCCAGCAGCTACACCGGGAGTCACCCGCCCGAGCAGTACTTC. It specifies CASSYTGSHPPEQYF.

A few counts support this clonotype. V usage is TRBV15 and J usage is TRBJ2-2; 9 bases align to TRBD1. The germline CDR1 and CDR2 sequences are LNHNV and YYDKDF (reference sequence). The junction had 7 bases not matched to a gene; V was cut back by 0 bases and J by 5 bases. The CDR3 consists of 17 residues. CDR3 coding DNA: TGTGCCACCAGCAGAGATGAATCCGACAGGGGGACCGGGGAGCTGTTTTTT. This codes for CATSRDESDRGTGELFF.

Here the CDR3 DNA reads TGTGCCAGCAGCCCCCAGGGGCCTGGATCCTACGAGCAGTACTTC. This sequence encodes CASSPQGPGSYEQYF. The chain employs TRBV6-5 and TRBJ2-7; possibly TRBD1 for D (6 bases). This CDR3 contains 15 residues. With 6 bases removed from V and 1 base from J, the gap between germline ends came to 16 bases. From germline, CDR1 is MNHEY and CDR2 SVGAGI.

The J gene is TRBJ2-7, the V gene TRBV13; TRBD2 is a possible D gene (6 bases). With 7 bases removed from V and 2 bases from J, the gap between germline ends came to 21 bases. The CDR3 totals 16 residues. Per the germline V gene, CDR1 is PRHDT and CDR2 is FYEKMQ (reference sequence). In DNA, the CDR3 is TGTGCCAGCACCATAACCGCTGGGGGGTCACCCTACGAGCAGTACTTC. Amino acids: CASTITAGGSPYEQYF.

This chain connects TRBV6-1 to TRBJ2-7; D is perhaps TRBD1 or TRBD2 (5 bases each). The CDR3 is made up of 15 amino acids. Trimming took off 1 base at V and 7 bases at J, with 17 bases between the two ends. Looked up from germline, CDR1 is MNHNS and CDR2 is SASEGT. The CDR3 DNA reads as TGTGCCAGCAGTGAAGAGCGGACACCTGAGCGGGAGCAGTACTTC. Translated, it gives CASSEERTPEREQYF.

Concerning this clonotype itself: The junction and the germline gene differ at one end; a read error may be behind it. This chain uses TRBV10-3 with TRBJ1-2; a possible D gene is TRBD1 (6 bases). The CDR3 is 13 amino acids. Germline CDR1 is ENHRY and CDR2 is SYGVKD. CDR3 bases: TGTGCCATCAGTGGCGAGGGGGTCGATGGCTATACCTTC. Protein sequence: CAISGEGVDGYTF.